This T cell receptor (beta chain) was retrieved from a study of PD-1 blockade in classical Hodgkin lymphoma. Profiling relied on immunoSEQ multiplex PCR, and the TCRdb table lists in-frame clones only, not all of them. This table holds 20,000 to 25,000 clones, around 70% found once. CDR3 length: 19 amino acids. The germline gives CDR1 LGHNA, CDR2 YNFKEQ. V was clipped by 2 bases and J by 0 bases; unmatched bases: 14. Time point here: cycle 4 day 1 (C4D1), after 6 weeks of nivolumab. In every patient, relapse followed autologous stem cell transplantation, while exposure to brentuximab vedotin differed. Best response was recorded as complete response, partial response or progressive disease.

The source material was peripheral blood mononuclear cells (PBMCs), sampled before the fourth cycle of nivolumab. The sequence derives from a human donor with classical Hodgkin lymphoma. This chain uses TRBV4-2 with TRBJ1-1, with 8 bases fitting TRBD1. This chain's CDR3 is CASSQMGRGRLRVNTEAFF. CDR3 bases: TGTGCCAGCAGCCAAATGGGCAGGGGGCGTCTGCGGGTGAACACTGAAGCTTTCTTT.